Judged by abundance, the clone carrying this T cell receptor beta chain is medium-sized. A single record per CDR3 protein comes from TCRdb applying MiXCR to the 5' RACE reads. This sample has more than 9,000 distinct CDR3 sequences, with 4.5% to 5.5% found just once. The data were taken from a study of T cells after yellow fever vaccination. Per germline, CDR1 ENHRY and CDR2 SYGVKD. This CDR3 comprises 13 residues. Trimming cost V 4 bases and J 9 bases, with 16 bases left between them. This TCR was recovered from a man younger than 30 who received the YFV17D yellow fever vaccine. The chain is built from TRBV10-3 and TRBJ2-7; unclear D gene. Sequencing used PBMCs, either bulk or a sorted T-cell subset (CD4+, CD8+, memory, or dextramer-sorted; not recorded which), obtained roughly 14 days after the first yellow fever vaccination. The CDR3 loop reads CAISAVPSIGQYF. Here the CDR3 DNA reads TGTGCCATCAGTGCTGTCCCTTCAATCGGGCAGTACTTC.